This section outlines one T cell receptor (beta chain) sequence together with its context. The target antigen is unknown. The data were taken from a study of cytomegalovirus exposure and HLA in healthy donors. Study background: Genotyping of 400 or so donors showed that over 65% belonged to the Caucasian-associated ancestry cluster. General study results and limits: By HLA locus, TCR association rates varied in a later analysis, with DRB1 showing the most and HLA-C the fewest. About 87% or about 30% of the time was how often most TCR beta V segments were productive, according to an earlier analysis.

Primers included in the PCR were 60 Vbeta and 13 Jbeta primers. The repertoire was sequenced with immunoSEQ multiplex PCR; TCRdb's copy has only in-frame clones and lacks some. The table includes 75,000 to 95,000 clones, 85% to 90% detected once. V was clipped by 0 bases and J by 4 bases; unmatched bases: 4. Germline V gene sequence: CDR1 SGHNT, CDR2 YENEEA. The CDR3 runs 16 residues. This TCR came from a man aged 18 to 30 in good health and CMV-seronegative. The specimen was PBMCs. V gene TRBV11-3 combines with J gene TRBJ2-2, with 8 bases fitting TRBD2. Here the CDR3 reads CASSLEGLAGTGELFF. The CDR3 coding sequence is TGTGCCAGCAGCTTAGAAGGACTAGCAGGCACCGGGGAGCTGTTTTTT.